These 21 T cell receptor beta chains share one sample of origin, sequenced in a study of T cell responses to AZD1222 COVID-19 vaccine. Repertoires were generated with immunoSEQ multiplex PCR, while TCRdb's copy carries only in-frame clones and drops some. The sample yields 100,000 to 150,000 clones, about nine tenths seen once. The material was peripheral blood, obtained on day 0 of AZD1222 vaccination. These TCRs come from an adult in good health.

The chain employs TRBV27 and TRBJ2-7; D gene ambiguous. V shed 6 bases and J shed 2 bases, with 11 bases lying between them. CDR1 MNHEY and CDR2 SMNVEV come from the germline V gene (reference sequence). CDR3 size: 13 residues. CDR3 coding DNA: TGTGCCAGCAGCCTTGGTAGTACCTACGAGCAGTACTTC. The encoded protein is CASSLGSTYEQYF.

This sequence joins TRBV6-6 and TRBJ2-7; 8 positions agree with TRBD2. The CDR3 covers 13 residues. Germline CDR1 MNHNY, CDR2 SVGAGI (reference sequence). The V and J ends lost 6 bases and 3 bases, in that order; junction bases with no gene match: 4. The CDR3 nucleotides are TGTGCCAGCAGGTCCGGGACTAGCTACGAGCAGTACTTC. Amino acid sequence: CASRSGTSYEQYF.

V and J are TRBV2 and TRBJ1-2; D gene unclear. Trimming cost V 6 bases and J 8 bases, with 19 bases left between them. Per the germline V gene, CDR1 is SNHLY and CDR2 is FYNNEI. CDR3 length: 14 amino acids. The CDR3 DNA sequence: TGTGCCAGCAGCGACGCTTCGACCCAGCCGGGCTACACCTTC. Encoded protein: CASSDASTQPGYTF.

V is TRBV12-3 or TRBV12-4 and J is TRBJ1-1; D is possibly TRBD1 (6 bases). V lost 11 bases to trimming and J lost 5 bases, with 18 bases between them. CDR3 length: 13 amino acids. This CDR3 reads CAGSLGGATEAFF. Here the CDR3 DNA reads TGTGCCGGCTCCTTGGGGGGGGCGACTGAAGCTTTCTTT.

The chain combines TRBV12-3 or TRBV12-4 with TRBJ2-7, with D tentatively TRBD1 (6 bases). Deletions cut 10 bases from V and 5 bases from J, with 18 bases between. The CDR3 runs to 13 residues. This CDR3 is CATAQGRADEQYF. The DNA of the CDR3 is TGTGCCACCGCACAGGGAAGGGCCGACGAGCAGTACTTC.

The chain links TRBV7-2 to TRBJ1-2; TRBD1 is a possible D gene (6 bases). The germline CDR1 and CDR2 sequences are SGHTA and FQGNSA. V was shortened by 3 bases and J by 4 bases, with 12 bases between the two germline ends. There are 14 residues in the CDR3. CDR3 sequence (DNA): TGTGCCAGCAGCTTTTTACAGGGTCGCTATGGCTACACCTTC. Its translation is CASSFLQGRYGYTF.

The gene calls are TRBV6-6 and TRBJ1-1; D not resolved. Looked up from germline, CDR1 is MNHNY and CDR2 is SVGAGI (reference sequence). The length of the CDR3 is 15 residues. Between the trimmed V and J ends, which lost 2 bases and 4 bases, there was a span of 14 bases. The DNA of the CDR3 is TGTGCCAGCAGTTACGGGAAGCGCTGGGGCACTGAAGCTTTCTTT. Protein product: CASSYGKRWGTEAFF.

The V gene is TRBV27, the J gene TRBJ1-3; D not resolved. Germline loops: CDR1 MNHEY, CDR2 SMNVEV (reference sequence). This CDR3 spans 15 amino acids. Trimming pared 6 bases from V and 0 bases from J, leaving 12 bases between. The DNA for the CDR3 is TGTGCCAGCAGCTCCGGGGATACCTCTGGAAACACCATATATTTT. This gives the protein CASSSGDTSGNTIYF.

The CDR3 bases are TGTGCCAGCAGCTTTGGGGGATTGAATGGCTACACCTTC. This translates into CASSFGGLNGYTF. The genes are TRBV11-2 and TRBJ1-2; TRBD1 might be the D (5 bases). V lost 3 bases and J 6 bases, leaving 11 bases between the germline ends. Germline assignment: CDR1 SGHAT and CDR2 FQNNGV. The CDR3 is made up of 13 amino acids.

V is TRBV13 and J is TRBJ2-7, with D unresolved. The V and J ends lost 5 bases and 1 base respectively, with 15 bases between them. Germline-derived CDR1 and CDR2 are PRHDT and FYEKMQ (reference sequence). The length of the CDR3 is 15 residues. The DNA for the CDR3 is TGTGCCAGCAGCCCCCCCGGCTCGAAATCCTACGAGCAGTACTTC. It codes for CASSPPGSKSYEQYF.

The chain combines TRBV7-9 with TRBJ1-4, with D perhaps TRBD1 (5 bases). The CDR3 covers 14 residues. Germline V lookup: CDR1 SEHNR, CDR2 FQNEAQ (reference sequence). V lost 5 bases and J 8 bases, leaving 15 bases between the germline ends. Here the CDR3 reads CASSPGTPSEKLFF. In nucleotides, the CDR3 is TGTGCCAGCAGCCCCGGGACCCCTTCCGAAAAACTGTTTTTT.

This chain uses TRBV7-9 with TRBJ2-7; TRBD2 agrees at 11 bases. J gave up 0 bases and V 4 bases, and 2 bases lay outside the gene matches. The CDR3 loop spans 15 amino acids. In germline, CDR1 is SEHNR, CDR2 FQNEAQ (reference sequence). The CDR3 protein is CASSSGLAGSYEQYF. In DNA form, the CDR3 reads TGTGCCAGCAGCTCCGGACTAGCGGGCTCCTACGAGCAGTACTTC.

The chain combines TRBV6-5 with TRBJ1-4; 10 nucleotides match TRBD1. The V and J ends lost 6 bases and 9 bases, in that order; junction bases with no gene match: 10. CDR1 and CDR2 from the germline V gene are MNHEY and SVGAGI. There are 15 residues in the CDR3. CDR3 bases: TGTGCCAGCAGAGACTCGGGACAGGGGAAGAAAAAACTGTTTTTT. Its translation: CASRDSGQGKKKLFF.

This clone was recorded only once. J is TRBJ1-2 and V is TRBV6-6, with 9 bases fitting TRBD1. The CDR3 sequence is 19 residues long. Germline V CDR1 and CDR2: MNHNY, SVGAGI (reference sequence). V was pared by 7 bases and J by 1 base, with 19 bases of the junction left unmatched. The CDR3 spells CASTYRFTGTGRNNYGYTF. The DNA of the CDR3 is TGTGCCAGCACCTACCGATTTACCGGGACAGGGCGGAATAACTATGGCTACACCTTC.

The V gene is TRBV6-5, the J gene TRBJ2-7; no clear D. The ends were cut back, 8 bases at V and 5 bases at J, with 16 bases in the middle. The germline CDR1 and CDR2 sequences are MNHEY and SVGAGI. This CDR3 comprises 13 residues. The CDR3, as DNA: TGTGCCAGCCATCGGACCCAATCCAACGAGCAGTACTTC. It is translated as CASHRTQSNEQYF.

This rearrangement joins TRBV9 to TRBJ2-3; unclear D gene. Germline CDR1 reads SGDLS; CDR2 reads YYNGEE. This CDR3 has 14 residues. Trimming pared 0 bases from V and 2 bases from J, leaving 7 bases between. The CDR3 nucleotides are TGTGCCAGCAGCGTAGTAGCTCTCACAGATACGCAGTATTTT. Protein: CASSVVALTDTQYF. Drawing the rest from reference TRBV9 and TRBJ2-3, the complete variable domain is DSGVTQTPKHLITATGQRVTLRCSPRSGDLSVYWYQQSLDQGLQFLIQYYNGEERAKGNILERFSAQQFPDLHSELNLSSLELGDSALYFCASSVVALTDTQYFGPGTRLTVL.

The chain carries TRBV6-5 and TRBJ2-6, with D unclear. The V end was cut by 4 bases, the J end by 2 bases, with 12 bases between. The CDR3 loop spans 16 amino acids. Germline assignment: CDR1 MNHEY and CDR2 SVGAGI. The DNA of the CDR3 is TGTGCCAGCAGTTTCGTGGCAGCTCCTGGGGCCAACGTCCTGACTTTC. As protein: CASSFVAAPGANVLTF.

The chain joins TRBV9 to TRBJ2-3; the D gene could be TRBD1 or TRBD2 (6 bases each). This CDR3 has 15 amino acids. V shed 4 bases and J shed 2 bases, with 14 bases lying between them. Germline V gene lookup returns CDR1 SGDLS and CDR2 YYNGEE. CDR3 DNA sequence: TGTGCCAGCAGCCTCGGGGGCAGAACCACAGATACGCAGTATTTT. It encodes CASSLGGRTTDTQYF.

To note about this clone: Different DNA sequences within this sample yield the same CDR3. The rearrangement joins TRBV18 to TRBJ2-3, with D unclear. The length of the CDR3 is 12 residues. Germline CDR1 KGHSH, CDR2 LQKENI. Deletions cut 1 base from V and 6 bases from J, with 5 bases between. The CDR3 region is CASSPLGDTQYF. CDR3 bases: TGTGCCAGCTCACCACTAGGGGATACGCAGTATTTT.

The chain carries TRBV6-2 or TRBV6-3 and TRBJ2-5; D unclear. V lost 4 bases to trimming and J lost 7 bases, with 16 bases between them. This CDR3 spans 14 amino acids. The V gene's germline CDR1 is MNHEY and CDR2 SVGEGT. CDR3 nucleotides: TGTGCCAGCAGTTTTCCAGACCCCCAGCGGACCCAGTACTTC. Protein: CASSFPDPQRTQYF.

V gene TRBV5-1 combines with J gene TRBJ2-1, with 8 bases identical to TRBD1. Germline loops: CDR1 SGHRS, CDR2 YFSETQ. This CDR3 is 18 amino acids long. The J segment lost 0 bases and the V segment lost 2 bases, leaving 10 bases of the junction unmatched. CDR3 in DNA: TGCGCCAGCAGCTTACTACAGGGGGAAGGTGGCTCCTACAATGAGCAGTTCTTC. Protein sequence: CASSLLQGEGGSYNEQFF.